This TCR beta chain was captured by sequencing in a study of blood T cell repertoires in COVID-19. Study background: Acute and convalescent COVID-19 samples came from the United States, Italy and Spain.

Per the authors' pipeline: The assay estimated nucleated cells by amplifying reference gene primers. This table comes from immunoSEQ multiplex PCR, and its TCRdb copy is limited to in-frame clones, with some not included. The V and J calls and clone size come from that table; D and trimming were worked out from the DNA. The sample yields approximately 90,000 clones, about 85% seen once. Germline V gene lookup returns CDR1 MNHEY and CDR2 SMNVEV (reference sequence). V shed 6 bases, J shed 2 bases, and the junction held 4 bases outside the gene matches. This CDR3 has 14 residues. This chain joins TRBV27 and TRBJ2-4, with 7 bases that match TRBD1. The sample was peripheral blood. The origin of this receptor is a man between 60 and 75 years old with acute or convalescent COVID-19. CDR3 DNA sequence: TGTGCCAGCAGCCGACAGGGCCCCAAAAACATTCAGTACTTC. Amino acid sequence: CASSRQGPKNIQYF.